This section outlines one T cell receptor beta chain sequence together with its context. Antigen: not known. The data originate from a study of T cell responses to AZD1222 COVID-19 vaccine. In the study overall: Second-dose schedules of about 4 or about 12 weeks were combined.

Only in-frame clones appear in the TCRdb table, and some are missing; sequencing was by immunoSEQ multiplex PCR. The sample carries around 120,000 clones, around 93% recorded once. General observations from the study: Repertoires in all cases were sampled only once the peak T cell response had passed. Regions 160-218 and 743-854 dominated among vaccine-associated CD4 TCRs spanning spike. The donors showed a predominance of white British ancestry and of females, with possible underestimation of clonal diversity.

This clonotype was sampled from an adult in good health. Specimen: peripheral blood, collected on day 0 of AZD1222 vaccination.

The CDR3, as DNA: TGTGCCAGCAGCTTAGTCGAGAATAATTCACCCCTCCACTTT. It codes for CASSLVENNSPLHF. This rearrangement joins TRBV7-9 to TRBJ1-6; no reliable D call. Per germline, CDR1 SEHNR and CDR2 FQNEAQ (reference sequence). This CDR3 is 14 amino acids long. Trimming removed 1 base at V and 5 bases at J, with 6 bases between.